The entry below gives a single T cell receptor beta chain sequence along with its context. In the original analysis: Cell counts per sample came from amplifying reference gene primers. Only in-frame clones appear in the TCRdb table, and some are missing; sequencing was by immunoSEQ multiplex PCR. V, J and clone size are those of that table, while D and trimming were read from the DNA. This sample has some 490,000 clones, with over 75% found just once. This sample was included in a study of blood T cell repertoires in COVID-19. About the research overall: The study drew acute and convalescent COVID-19 samples from the United States, Italy and Spain. The cDNA or gDNA used as material had been derived from T cells, B-cell-depleted T cells, or PBMCs.

Germline-derived CDR1 and CDR2 are MDHEN and SYDVKM. CDR3 size: 17 residues. V dropped 4 bases and J dropped 3; count of bases not matched to a gene: 11. The rearrangement uses TRBV28 and TRBJ2-1; the match to TRBD1 covers 8 bases. The sequence was obtained from a human donor in a cohort sampled during active COVID-19. Sequences were obtained from peripheral blood. Written as DNA, the CDR3 is TGTGCCAGCAGTTCCTTCCGACAGGGGAGTTTCTACAATGAGCAGTTCTTC. It is translated as CASSSFRQGSFYNEQFF.